One sample yielded the 17 T cell receptor beta chains listed below, sequenced in a study of T cells after yellow fever vaccination. TCRdb recomputed calls from the 5' RACE reads with MiXCR, one row per CDR3 protein. The table includes about 160,000 distinct CDR3 sequences, about 7% detected once. The material was CD4+ T cells sorted from PBMCs, obtained roughly 5 days after the first yellow fever vaccination. These receptors all stem from a man aged 18 to 35 who received the YFV17D yellow fever vaccine.

V and J are TRBV5-1 and TRBJ2-5; the match to TRBD2 covers 8 bases. V gave up 0 bases and J gave up 2 bases; unmatched junction bases: 9. The germline gives CDR1 SGHRS, CDR2 YFSETQ. CDR3 length: 17 amino acids. This chain's CDR3 is CASSLGIGGARQETQYF. For the CDR3, the DNA is TGCGCCAGCAGCTTGGGAATCGGGGGGGCCCGACAAGAGACCCAGTACTTC.

In this sample, this clonotype turned up a few times. The chain joins TRBV30 to TRBJ1-1; the D is unclear. This CDR3 region has 13 residues. Germline V gene lookup returns CDR1 GTSNPN and CDR2 SVGIG (reference sequence). Trimming took off 3 bases at V and 1 base at J, with 9 bases between the two ends. The CDR3 protein is CAWSAHWNTEAFF. The CDR3 region has the DNA TGTGCCTGGAGCGCCCATTGGAACACTGAAGCTTTCTTT. The whole variable domain, filled in from reference TRBV30 and TRBJ1-1, reads SQTIHQWPATLVQPVGSPLSLECTVEGTSNPNLYWYRQAAGRGLQLLFYSVGIGQISSEVPQNLSASRPQDRQFILSSKKLLLSDSGFYLCAWSAHWNTEAFFGQGTRLTVV.

This clonotype was observed at least ten times. In DNA, the CDR3 is TGTGCCACCAGCGGACTAGCGGGATTAACCCAAGAGACCCAGTACTTC. Translation gives CATSGLAGLTQETQYF. This chain joins TRBV15 and TRBJ2-5, with 12 positions matching TRBD2. V shed 5 bases and J 1 base; nucleotides not matched to a gene: 5. This CDR3 has 16 residues. CDR1 and CDR2 from the germline V gene are LNHNV and YYDKDF (reference sequence).

Here the CDR3 DNA reads TGCGCCAGCAGCCCCGAGGGCCATCAGCCCCAGCATTTT. Its protein is CASSPEGHQPQHF. The chain joins TRBV5-1 to TRBJ1-5, with D hard to call. CDR1 and CDR2 from the germline V gene are SGHRS and YFSETQ. This CDR3 is 13 amino acids long. The V and J ends lost 4 bases and 5 bases respectively, with 10 bases between them. The variable domain in full, completed from reference TRBV5-1 and TRBJ1-5, reads KAGVTQTPRYLIKTRGQQVTLSCSPISGHRSVSWYQQTPGQGLQFLFEYFSETQRNKGNFPGRFSGRQFSNSRSEMNVSTLELGDSALYLCASSPEGHQPQHFGDGTRLSIL.

As concerns this clonotype: A much larger clone differs from this one at a single base, so this may be a read error. J is TRBJ2-5 and V is TRBV5-1; D might be TRBD1 (7 bases). Germline CDR1 SGHRS, CDR2 YFSETQ. This CDR3 region has 12 residues. The CDR3 sequence: CSSRDSGETQYF. The CDR3 region has the DNA TGCTCCAGCAGGGACAGCGGGGAGACCCAGTACTTC. The variable domain in full, with the rest retrieved from reference TRBV5-1 and TRBJ2-5, is KAGVTQTPRYLIKTRGQQVTLSCSPISGHRSVSWYQQTPGQGLQFLFEYFSETQRNKGNFPGRFSGRQFSNSRSEMNVSTLELGDSALYLCSSRDSGETQYFGPGTRLLVL.

This clonotype was recorded a few times. The genes are TRBV7-2 and TRBJ2-5, with D possibly called TRBD1 or TRBD2 (6 bases each). The V end lost 8 bases, the J end lost 0 bases, and 16 bases lay between the germline ends. Germline V CDR1 and CDR2: SGHTA, FQGNSA. This CDR3 spans 15 amino acids. DNA for the CDR3: TGTGCCAGCCAAGGGGGGACTTGGTACCAAGAGACCCAGTACTTC. Translated: CASQGGTWYQETQYF.

The rearrangement joins TRBV7-9 to TRBJ2-1; no definite D call. In germline, CDR1 is SEHNR, CDR2 FQNEAQ (reference sequence). The CDR3 length is 15 residues. V shed 5 bases and J shed 0 bases, with 11 bases lying between them. The CDR3 DNA reads as TGTGCCAGCAGCCCCATCTTTAGCTCCTACAATGAGCAGTTCTTC. Its protein product is CASSPIFSSYNEQFF.

Only a few counts were recorded for this clonotype. The chain uses TRBV6-2 or TRBV6-3 and TRBJ1-1, with unresolved D. CDR1 is MNHEY and CDR2 is SVGEGT in the germline V gene. Trimming removed 0 bases at V and 5 bases at J, with 7 bases between. The CDR3 extends over 13 amino acids. Here the CDR3 reads CASSYSIGTEAFF. The CDR3, as DNA: TGTGCCAGCAGTTACTCCATCGGGACTGAAGCTTTCTTT.

Note on this clonotype: A read error may explain this, as a much larger clone is one base away. The chain couples TRBV4-3 to TRBJ2-2, with a weak D call TRBD2 (7 bases). Germline values: CDR1 LGHNA, CDR2 YSLEER. CDR3 length: 15 amino acids. CDR3 amino acids: CASSRGGGDTGQLFF. The CDR3 region has the DNA TGCGCCAGCAGCCGGGGAGGGGGTGACACCGGGCAGCTGTTTTTT.

This clonotype was counted only a few times. The chain couples TRBV5-1 to TRBJ1-4, with D unresolved. Germline V lookup: CDR1 SGHRS, CDR2 YFSETQ. V was clipped by 4 bases and J by 7 bases, with 17 bases between them. The CDR3 totals 15 residues. Here the CDR3 DNA reads TGCGCCAGCAGCCTGGTGGAGGGTCTAGGTGAAAAACTGTTTTTT. Translated: CASSLVEGLGEKLFF.

The table lists this clonotype with many counts. The chain recombines TRBV7-2 with TRBJ1-3; D is undetermined. Per germline, CDR1 SGHTA and CDR2 FQGNSA. V lost 5 bases to trimming and J lost 4 bases, with 15 bases between them. This CDR3 spans 15 amino acids. The CDR3 loop is CASSPQAGEGNTIYF. The CDR3 DNA follows: TGTGCCAGCAGCCCTCAGGCGGGCGAGGGAAACACCATATATTTT.

This clonotype was seen only a few times. The genes are TRBV2 and TRBJ2-3; 13 nucleotides line up with TRBD2. Germline trimming cut 5 bases from V and 2 bases from J; bases unmatched to any gene: 10. Germline CDR1 reads SNHLY; CDR2 reads FYNNEI. CDR3 length: 18 residues. CDR3 sequence reads: CASSWTSGGRGITDTQYF. As DNA, the CDR3 is TGTGCCAGCAGTTGGACTAGCGGGGGCCGGGGGATCACAGATACGCAGTATTTT. Based on the CDR3 plus reference TRBV2 and TRBJ2-3, the full variable domain is EPEVTQTPSHQVTQMGQEVILRCVPISNHLYFYWYRQILGQKVEFLVSFYNNEISEKSEIFDDQFSVERPDGSNFTLKIRSTKLEDSAMYFCASSWTSGGRGITDTQYFGPGTRLTVL.

This clonotype came up many times. The chain is built from TRBV7-3 and TRBJ2-1; TRBD1 matches at 7 bases. V lost 2 bases, J lost 15 bases, and 7 bases stayed unmatched. Germline V gene sequence: CDR1 SGHTA, CDR2 FQGTGA. The CDR3 consists of 12 residues. The CDR3 loop is CASSLPGQAPFF. CDR3 DNA sequence: TGTGCCAGCAGCTTACCCGGACAGGCCCCGTTCTTC.

This clonotype appeared many times. The chain is built from TRBV5-1 and TRBJ2-3; perhaps TRBD1 as D (6 bases). This CDR3 has 14 amino acids. The V and J ends lost 7 bases and 4 bases respectively, with 16 bases between them. The germline V gene encodes CDR1 SGHRS and CDR2 YFSETQ. DNA for the CDR3: TGCGCCAGCGGGGGCCTCAGCGTGGCAGATACGCAGTATTTT. Translation: CASGGLSVADTQYF. The full variable domain, completed using reference TRBV5-1 and TRBJ2-3, is KAGVTQTPRYLIKTRGQQVTLSCSPISGHRSVSWYQQTPGQGLQFLFEYFSETQRNKGNFPGRFSGRQFSNSRSEMNVSTLELGDSALYLCASGGLSVADTQYFGPGTRLTVL.

This clonotype was detected ten times or more. J is TRBJ2-2 and V is TRBV27, with D uncertain. Germline assignment: CDR1 MNHEY and CDR2 SMNVEV (reference sequence). Trimming pared 2 bases from V and 7 bases from J, leaving 17 bases between. This CDR3 has 16 residues. This CDR3 reads CASSLARAPRGGELFF. The CDR3 nucleotides are TGTGCCAGCAGTTTAGCCCGGGCCCCCCGCGGCGGGGAGCTGTTTTTT.

The chain is built from TRBV6-5 and TRBJ2-5, with 9 bases aligning to TRBD2. Germline trimming cut 1 base from V and 0 bases from J; bases unmatched to any gene: 6. CDR3 size: 17 residues. Germline CDR1 and CDR2: MNHEY and SVGAGI. This CDR3 is CASSYFRGGGDQETQYF. CDR3 sequence (DNA): TGTGCCAGCAGTTACTTTCGGGGCGGGGGGGACCAAGAGACCCAGTACTTC.

This clonotype showed up just a few times. J is TRBJ1-2 and V is TRBV12-3 or TRBV12-4; D remains ambiguous. V lost 0 bases, J lost 7 bases, and 9 bases lay in between. There are 13 residues in the CDR3. The DNA for the CDR3 is TGTGCCAGCAGTTTAGCGCTTAGGGCTGGCTACACCTTC. It encodes CASSLALRAGYTF.